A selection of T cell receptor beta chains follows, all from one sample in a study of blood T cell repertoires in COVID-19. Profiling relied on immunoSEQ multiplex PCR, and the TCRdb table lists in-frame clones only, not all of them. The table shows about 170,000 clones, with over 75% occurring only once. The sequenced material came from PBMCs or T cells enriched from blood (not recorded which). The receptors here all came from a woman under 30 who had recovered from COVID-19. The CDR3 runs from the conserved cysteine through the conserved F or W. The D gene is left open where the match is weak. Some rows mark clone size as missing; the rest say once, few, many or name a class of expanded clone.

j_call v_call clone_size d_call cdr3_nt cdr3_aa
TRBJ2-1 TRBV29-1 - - TGCAGCGTTGAAGATCGTAGGGGTTTTTCCTACAATGAGCAGTTCTTC CSVEDRRGFSYNEQFF
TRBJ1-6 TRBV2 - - TGTGCCAGCAGATCGCGGGGCACGGATAATTCACCCCTCCACTTT CASRSRGTDNSPLHF
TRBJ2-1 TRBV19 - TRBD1 TGTGCCAGTAGATTGAGGGGGCAAAGCGATGAGCAGTTCTTC CASRLRGQSDEQFF
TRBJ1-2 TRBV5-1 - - TGCGCCAGCAGCTTGGTAGGGGAGGGCTATGGCTACACCTTC CASSLVGEGYGYTF
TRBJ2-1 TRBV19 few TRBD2 TGTGCCAGTAGTCCAACGGGACTAGCGGGAGCCAATGAGCAGTTCTTC CASSPTGLAGANEQFF
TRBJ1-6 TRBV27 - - TGTGCCAGCAAGATAAGGTCCGGAGGTTCACCCCTCCACTTT CASKIRSGGSPLHF
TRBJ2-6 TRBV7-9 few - TGTGCCAGCAGCACACCGGGTTCCTTCTCTGGGGCCAACGTCCTGACTTTC CASSTPGSFSGANVLTF
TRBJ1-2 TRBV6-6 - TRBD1 TGTGCCAGCAGTTACAGGCCAAATTCAGGGGGTTATGGCTACACCTTC CASSYRPNSGGYGYTF
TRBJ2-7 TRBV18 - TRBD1 TGTGCCAGCTCACCACCTACGGGACAGGGCACCTACGAGCAGTACTTC CASSPPTGQGTYEQYF
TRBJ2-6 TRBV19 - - TGTGCCAGTTCAGGGGGGCTGCTACCTGGGGCCAACGTCCTGACTTTC CASSGGLLPGANVLTF
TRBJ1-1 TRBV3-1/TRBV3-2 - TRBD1 TGTGCCAGCAGCCGACAGGGGGCTACTGAAGCTTTCTTT CASSRQGATEAFF
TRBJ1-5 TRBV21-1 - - TGTGCCAGCAGCACCCTCTGGGGCCAGAATAGCAATCAGCCCCAGCATTTT CASSTLWGQNSNQPQHF
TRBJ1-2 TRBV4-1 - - TGCGCCAGCAGCCAAGATTGGCGCGACACGAGTGGCTACACCTTC CASSQDWRDTSGYTF
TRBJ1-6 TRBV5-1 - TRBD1 TGCGCCAGCAGCTTGGCCGGGACAGGGCCTAGTTCACCCCTCCACTTT CASSLAGTGPSSPLHF
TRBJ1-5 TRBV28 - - TGTGCCAGCAGCTCAGGCGGGGGAAGCAATCAGCCCCAGCATTTT CASSSGGGSNQPQHF
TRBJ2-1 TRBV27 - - TGTGCCAGCAGATGGCTCAGCGTCGGGAACTCCTACAATGAGCAGTTCTTC CASRWLSVGNSYNEQFF
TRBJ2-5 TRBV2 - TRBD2 TGTGCCAGCAGTACGTCTAGCGGGGCGGTGGGGCAAGAGACCCAGTACTTC CASSTSSGAVGQETQYF
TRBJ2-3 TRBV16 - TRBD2 TGTGCCAGCAGCCAGACTAGCGGGAGAGGTACGCAGTATTTT CASSQTSGRGTQYF
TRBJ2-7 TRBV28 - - TGTGCCAGCAGTCCCCCTAGTGGGCGGGCCCCCTACGAGCAGTACTTC CASSPPSGRAPYEQYF
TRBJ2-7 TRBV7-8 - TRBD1 TGTGCCAGCAGCTTAGGGACAGGGGGCCGGGAGCAGTACTTC CASSLGTGGREQYF
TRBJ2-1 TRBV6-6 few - TGTGCCAGCAGACCCGGGAGTACGAATGAGCAGTTCTTC CASRPGSTNEQFF
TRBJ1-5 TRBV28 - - TGTGCCAGCAGCCCCTTGTCGGGGAGGACGTCTCAGCCCCAGCATTTT CASSPLSGRTSQPQHF
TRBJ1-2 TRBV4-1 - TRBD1 TGCGCCAGCAGCCCACGAGTCCCGGGACAGGGGGTTAGTATCTATGGCTACACCTTC CASSPRVPGQGVSIYGYTF
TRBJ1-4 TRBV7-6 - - TGTGCCAGCAGCTTAATCTCTAAGAATGAAAAACTGTTTTTT CASSLISKNEKLFF
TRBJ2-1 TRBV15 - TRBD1 TGTGCCACCAGCAGAGGGGGGGACAGGGGGTTCGATGAGCAGTTCTTC CATSRGGDRGFDEQFF
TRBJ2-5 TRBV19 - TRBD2 TGTGCCAGTAGCCAGGGACTAGCGGGAGTGGGGACCCAGTACTTC CASSQGLAGVGTQYF
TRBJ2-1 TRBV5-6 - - TGTGCCAGCAGCCTCTACGGGGGATACAATGAGCAGTTCTTC CASSLYGGYNEQFF
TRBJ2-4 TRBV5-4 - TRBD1 TGTGCCAGCAGCAGGGGACAGGGGGCTGGAGCCAAAAACATTCAGTACTTC CASSRGQGAGAKNIQYF
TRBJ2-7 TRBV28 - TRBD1 TGTGCCAGCAACGGCCGGGACAGGGCATACGAGCAGTACTTC CASNGRDRAYEQYF
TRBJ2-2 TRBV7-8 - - TGTGCCAGCAGCCACGAGGCCGGGGAGCTGTTTTTT CASSHEAGELFF
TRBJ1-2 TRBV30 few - TGTGCCCGAGCCCGCGTCGGGTATGACTATGGCTACACCTTC CARARVGYDYGYTF
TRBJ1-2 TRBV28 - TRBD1 TGTGCCAGCAGTGCCGAGGGGACAGGGGGCTGGGGGGACACCTTC CASSAEGTGGWGDTF
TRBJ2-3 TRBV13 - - TGTGCCAGCAGCTTAGGCGGGAGCGGCACAGATACGCAGTATTTT CASSLGGSGTDTQYF
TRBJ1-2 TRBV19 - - TGTGCCAGTAGTATGTGGGGGCCGCAAAATGGCTACACCTTC CASSMWGPQNGYTF
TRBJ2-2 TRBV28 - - TGTGCCAGCAGGGGGCCCTACCGCACCGGGGAGCTGTTTTTT CASRGPYRTGELFF
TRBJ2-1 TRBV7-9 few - TGTGCCAGCAGCTCACCCCTAGCCGGTTCCTACAATGAGCAGTTCTTC CASSSPLAGSYNEQFF
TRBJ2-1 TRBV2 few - TGTGCCAGCAGGCCTTCCGCCTTGTGGCGGGATAGCTACAATGAGCAGTTCTTC CASRPSALWRDSYNEQFF
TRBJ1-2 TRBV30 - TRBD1 TGTGCCTGGAGTGTAGCCAGGGGGTTTGGCTACACCTTC CAWSVARGFGYTF
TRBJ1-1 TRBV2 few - TGTGCCACTCACAGCTACACTGAAGCTTTCTTT CATHSYTEAFF
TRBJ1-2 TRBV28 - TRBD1 TGTGCCAGCAGCAGGGGGAGGGACAGGGGCTATGGCTACACCTTC CASSRGRDRGYGYTF
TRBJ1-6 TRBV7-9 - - TGTGCCAGCAGCTTACCCACAGGGATCGTCTCACCCCTCCACTTT CASSLPTGIVSPLHF
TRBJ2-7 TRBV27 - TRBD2 TGTGCCAGCAGAAAAGCGGGGGGAAGGGAGCAGTACTTC CASRKAGGREQYF
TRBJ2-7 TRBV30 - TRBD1 TGTGCCTGGAGTTCGGGACAGTCCTACGAGCAGTACTTC CAWSSGQSYEQYF
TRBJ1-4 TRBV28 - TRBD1 TGTGCCAGCATGCCCCCCGGATCCGGGACAGGGATTGAAAAACTGTTTTTT CASMPPGSGTGIEKLFF
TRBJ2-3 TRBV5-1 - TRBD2 TGCGCCAGCAGCGCTAGCGGGAAGGGCACAGATACGCAGTATTTT CASSASGKGTDTQYF
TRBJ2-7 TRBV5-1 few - TGCGCCAGCCGAAAGGGGGTCGAGCAGTACTTC CASRKGVEQYF
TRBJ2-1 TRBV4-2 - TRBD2 TGTGCCAGCAGCCAAGCTGAGCGGGAGAGGAAAAGTGAGCAGTTCTTC CASSQAERERKSEQFF
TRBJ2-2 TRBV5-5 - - TGTGCCAGCAGCGTCGCTAGTACCGGGGAGCTGTTTTTT CASSVASTGELFF
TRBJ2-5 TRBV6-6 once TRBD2 TGTGCCAGCAGCGGGACTAGCGGGAGTGAAGAGACCCAGTACTTC CASSGTSGSEETQYF
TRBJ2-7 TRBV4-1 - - TGCGCCAGCAGCCAAGATTCTTCCGGGATGTACTACGAGCAGTACTTC CASSQDSSGMYYEQYF
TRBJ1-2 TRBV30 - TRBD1 TGTGCCTGGAGTGGACAGGGAATGCCTTATGGCTACACCTTC CAWSGQGMPYGYTF
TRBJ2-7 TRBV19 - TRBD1 TGTGCCAGTACCCAACGGGACAGCCCCTACGAGCAGTACTTC CASTQRDSPYEQYF
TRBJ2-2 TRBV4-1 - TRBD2 TGCGCCAGCAGCCAATTAGCGGGAGTCGTCGGGGAGCTGTTTTTT CASSQLAGVVGELFF
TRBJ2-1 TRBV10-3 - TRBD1 TGTGCCATCAGCCCGGACAGGAGCTCCTACAATGAGCAGTTCTTC CAISPDRSSYNEQFF
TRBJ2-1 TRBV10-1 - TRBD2 TGCGCCAGCAGTGAGTTAGCGGGAGGCTACAATGAGCAGTTCTTC CASSELAGGYNEQFF
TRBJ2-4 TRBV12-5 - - TGTGCTAGTGGTTCGGGGGGCAGGGAGAGGAACATTCAGTACTTC CASGSGGRERNIQYF
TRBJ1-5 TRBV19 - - TGTGCCAGTACCCAAACAGGGATTAATCAGCCCCAGCATTTT CASTQTGINQPQHF
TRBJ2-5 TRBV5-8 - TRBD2 TGTGCCAGCAGGGTCCGGACTAGCGGGAGGGAGACCCAGTACTTC CASRVRTSGRETQYF
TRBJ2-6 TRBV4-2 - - TGTGCCAGCAGCCAAGGACAGCCTTCTGGGGCCAACGTCCTGACTTTC CASSQGQPSGANVLTF
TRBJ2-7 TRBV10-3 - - TGTGCCATCAGTGAGTCCAGGGACTTCGCCTACGAGCAGTACTTC CAISESRDFAYEQYF